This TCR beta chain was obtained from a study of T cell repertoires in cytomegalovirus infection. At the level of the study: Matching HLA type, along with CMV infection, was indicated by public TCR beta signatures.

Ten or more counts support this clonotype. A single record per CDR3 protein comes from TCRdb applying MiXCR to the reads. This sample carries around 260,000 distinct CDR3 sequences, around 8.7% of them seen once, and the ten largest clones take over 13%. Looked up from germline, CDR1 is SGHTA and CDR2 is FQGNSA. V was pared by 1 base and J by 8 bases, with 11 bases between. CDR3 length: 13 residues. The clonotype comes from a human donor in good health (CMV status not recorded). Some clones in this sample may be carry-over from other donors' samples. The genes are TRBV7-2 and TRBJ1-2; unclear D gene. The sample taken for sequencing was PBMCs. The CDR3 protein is CASSLDRGMGYTF. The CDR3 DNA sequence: TGTGCCAGCAGCTTAGATCGGGGTATGGGCTACACCTTC.